Listed below are T cell receptor beta chains from one sample, sequenced in a study of T-cell reconstitution after alpha-beta-depleted transplantation in children. TCRdb re-derived calls from the PCR reads in MiXCR, one entry per CDR3 protein. The sample contains more than 90,000 distinct CDR3 sequences, 10% of which appear only once. Sequenced here: PBMCs, sampled before TCRalphabeta/CD19-depleted stem cell transplant. The receptor set was obtained from a boy aged 2-9 years with acute lymphoblastic leukemia, due to receive a stem cell transplant. The CDR3 runs from the conserved cysteine through the conserved F or W. Each record gives: CDR3 protein, CDR3 DNA, J gene, V gene, clone size, D gene. A D gene is named only where the DNA matches it firmly. A row's size may be missing; if present it is once, few, many or a size class.

CDR3: CASSHAIQGREQFF
DNA: TGCGCCAGCAGCCATGCTATACAGGGGCGAGAGCAGTTCTTC
J: TRBJ2-1
V: TRBV4-1
size: .
D: TRBD1

CDR3: CASSRSRGDEQYF
DNA: TGTGCCAGCAGCCGCTCTCGAGGGGACGAGCAGTACTTC
J: TRBJ2-7
V: TRBV4-2
size: .
D: .

CDR3: CAAGYEQYF
DNA: TGTGCCGCGGGCTACGAGCAGTACTTC
J: TRBJ2-7
V: TRBV6-1
size: many
D: .

CDR3: CSAGNTEAFF
DNA: TGCAGCGCTGGGAACACTGAAGCTTTCTTT
J: TRBJ1-1
V: TRBV29-1
size: few
D: .

CDR3: CASSQGPYNEQFF
DNA: TGCGCCAGCAGCCAGGGACCTTACAATGAGCAGTTCTTC
J: TRBJ2-1
V: TRBV4-1
size: .
D: .

CDR3: CASSRGNQPQHF
DNA: TGTGCCTCCAGCAGGGGAAATCAGCCCCAGCATTTT
J: TRBJ1-5
V: TRBV24-1
size: .
D: .

CDR3: CASSYGQETQYF
DNA: TGTGCCAGCAGTTACGGGCAAGAGACCCAGTACTTC
J: TRBJ2-5
V: TRBV6-5
size: many
D: .

CDR3: CSVGPLRDRGTDTQYF
DNA: TGCAGCGTTGGCCCCCTTCGGGACAGGGGCACAGATACGCAGTATTTT
J: TRBJ2-3
V: TRBV29-1
size: few
D: TRBD1

CDR3: CASSFDRGQETQYF
DNA: TGTGCCAGCAGTTTCGACAGGGGCCAAGAGACCCAGTACTTC
J: TRBJ2-5
V: TRBV12-3/TRBV12-4
size: many
D: TRBD1

CDR3: CASSWGLAGEQYF
DNA: TGCGCCAGCAGCTGGGGACTAGCCGGCGAGCAGTACTTC
J: TRBJ2-7
V: TRBV5-1
size: .
D: TRBD2

CDR3: CASSGGHPGVGGNYNEQFF
DNA: TGCGCCAGCAGCGGAGGCCACCCCGGTGTTGGAGGGAACTACAATGAGCAGTTCTTC
J: TRBJ2-1
V: TRBV4-1
size: few
D: .

CDR3: CASSLDGATMNTEAFF
DNA: TGTGCCAGCAGCCTCGATGGGGCCACAATGAACACTGAAGCTTTCTTT
J: TRBJ1-1
V: TRBV7-7
size: .
D: .

CDR3: CASSPERAPLNEQFF
DNA: TGTGCCAGCAGCCCCGAGAGAGCGCCCTTGAATGAGCAGTTCTTC
J: TRBJ2-1
V: TRBV11-2
size: .
D: .

CDR3: CASSLQGGYEQYF
DNA: TGCGCCAGCAGTCTTCAGGGCGGCTACGAGCAGTACTTC
J: TRBJ2-7
V: TRBV10-2
size: .
D: .

CDR3: CASGIGLAGVGGANVLTF
DNA: TGTGCCAGCGGGATAGGACTAGCGGGAGTCGGTGGGGCCAACGTCCTGACTTTC
J: TRBJ2-6
V: TRBV6-2/TRBV6-3
size: .
D: TRBD2

CDR3: CASSDRTGQPQHF
DNA: TGTGCCAGCAGTGACAGGACAGGGCAGCCCCAGCATTTT
J: TRBJ1-5
V: TRBV6-1
size: few
D: TRBD1

CDR3: CATSDLPEGIGELFF
DNA: TGTGCCACCAGTGATTTGCCAGAGGGAATCGGGGAGCTGTTTTTT
J: TRBJ2-2
V: TRBV24-1
size: .
D: .

CDR3: CASSEGDSGTGIF
DNA: TGTGCCAGCAGTGAAGGGGACTCCGGGACAGGGATCTTC
J: TRBJ2-7
V: TRBV6-1
size: .
D: TRBD1

CDR3: CASSWGTGYIDEQYF
DNA: TGTGCCAGCTCATGGGGGACAGGGTACATCGACGAGCAGTACTTC
J: TRBJ2-7
V: TRBV7-9
size: .
D: TRBD1

CDR3: CASTEGVAGGWDTQYF
DNA: TGTGCCAGCACCGAAGGAGTAGCGGGAGGGTGGGATACGCAGTATTTT
J: TRBJ2-3
V: TRBV2
size: .
D: TRBD2

CDR3: CASSLRSGELFF
DNA: TGTGCCAGCAGCTTAAGGTCCGGGGAGCTGTTTTTT
J: TRBJ2-2
V: TRBV7-3
size: many
D: .

CDR3: CSVRAAGGYTF
DNA: TGCAGCGTTCGGGCGGCGGGTGGCTACACCTTC
J: TRBJ1-2
V: TRBV29-1
size: .
D: .

CDR3: CASSLDRVNTEAFF
DNA: TGTGCCAGCAGTTTAGACAGGGTGAACACTGAAGCTTTCTTT
J: TRBJ1-1
V: TRBV12-3/TRBV12-4
size: many
D: .

CDR3: CASSLYPAGEGGELFF
DNA: TGCGCCAGCAGCTTGTATCCAGCGGGAGAAGGCGGGGAGCTGTTTTTT
J: TRBJ2-2
V: TRBV5-1
size: many
D: TRBD2

CDR3: CASSPRTSGGHEQFF
DNA: TGTGCCAGCAGCCCCAGGACTAGCGGGGGGCATGAGCAGTTCTTC
J: TRBJ2-1
V: TRBV7-3
size: many
D: TRBD2

CDR3: CASSLRGVADGYTF
DNA: TGTGCCAGCAGTCTCCGGGGGGTCGCGGATGGCTACACCTTC
J: TRBJ1-2
V: TRBV2
size: .
D: .